This entry lists 21 T cell receptor beta chains sequenced from one sample in a study of shared clonotypes between healthy human individuals. The repertoire was sequenced with immunoSEQ multiplex PCR; TCRdb's copy has only in-frame clones and lacks some. The sample carries under 750,000 clones, approximately 77% recorded once. Sequenced sample: memory CD4+ T cells sorted from blood. Subset of the sample: CD45RA-negative fraction. The receptors derive from a woman younger than 45 in good health.

The gene calls are TRBV7-9 and TRBJ1-1, with D tentatively TRBD1 (6 bases). Germline CDR1 is SEHNR and CDR2 is FQNEAQ (reference sequence). Trimming left V 2 bases short and J 1 base short, with 8 bases between. The CDR3 runs 14 residues. The CDR3: CASSLKGQNTEAFF. DNA for the CDR3: TGTGCCAGCAGCTTAAAGGGACAGAACACTGAAGCTTTCTTT.

This clone has just a few counts. The chain combines TRBV7-2 with TRBJ2-2; D remains unclear. Trimming removed 4 bases from V and 2 bases from J, with 11 bases in between. The V gene's germline CDR1 is SGHTA and CDR2 FQGNSA. The CDR3 consists of 15 residues. The CDR3 protein is CASSSAGVNTGELFF. CDR3 nucleotides: TGTGCCAGCAGCTCCGCTGGAGTCAACACCGGGGAGCTGTTTTTT.

The chain has TRBV5-1 and TRBJ2-5; no definite D call. CDR3 length equals 13 residues. Per germline, CDR1 SGHRS and CDR2 YFSETQ. V lost 2 bases, J lost 2 bases, and 7 bases lay in between. CDR3 nucleotides: TGCGCCAGCAGCTTTCCGGAACAAGAGACCCAGTACTTC. Its protein is CASSFPEQETQYF.

This clone has a handful of counts. The gene calls are TRBV13 and TRBJ2-1; D possibly uses TRBD1 or TRBD2 (5 bases each). Germline V gene sequence: CDR1 PRHDT, CDR2 FYEKMQ (reference sequence). V gave up 8 bases and J gave up 4 bases, with 27 bases separating them. CDR3 length equals 18 residues. In DNA, the CDR3 is TGTGCCAGCCAGCTTAGCTACGTGGGATCGGGGCGTTACAATGAGCAGTTCTTC. This sequence encodes CASQLSYVGSGRYNEQFF. Full variable domain (missing parts from reference TRBV13 and TRBJ2-1): AAGVIQSPRHLIKEKRETATLKCYPIPRHDTVYWYQQGPGQDPQFLISFYEKMQSDKGSIPDRFSAQQFSDYHSELNMSSLELGDSALYFCASQLSYVGSGRYNEQFFGPGTRLTVL.

This chain joins TRBV5-1 and TRBJ2-2; 9 bases are a match to TRBD2. CDR1 and CDR2 (germline): SGHRS, YFSETQ. V lost 4 bases to trimming and J lost 0 bases; unmatched junction nucleotides: 10. This CDR3 region has 18 residues. As DNA, the CDR3 is TGCGCCAGCAGCCACGGACTAGCGCTCACCTCGAACACCGGGGAGCTGTTTTTT. Translated: CASSHGLALTSNTGELFF.

This clone has only a few counts. This chain connects TRBV19 to TRBJ1-2, with 7 bases aligning to TRBD1. From germline, CDR1 is LNHDA and CDR2 SQIVND (reference sequence). The CDR3 is made up of 18 amino acids. V gave up 4 bases and J gave up 4 bases; unmatched junction bases: 18. In DNA, the CDR3 is TGTGCCAGTAGTACGGCGGCCCTGAGGGGGCAAATCCTCTATGGCTACACCTTC. Translating it yields CASSTAALRGQILYGYTF.

The rearrangement links TRBV2 to TRBJ2-2; TRBD1 might be the D (6 bases). Germline loops: CDR1 SNHLY, CDR2 FYNNEI. The CDR3 is 15 residues long. V gave up 4 bases and J gave up 1 base, with 10 bases separating them. The CDR3 DNA follows: TGTGCCAGCAGTGTTCAGGGGAGGAACACCGGGGAGCTGTTTTTT. Residues: CASSVQGRNTGELFF. Drawing the rest from reference TRBV2 and TRBJ2-2, the complete variable domain is EPEVTQTPSHQVTQMGQEVILRCVPISNHLYFYWYRQILGQKVEFLVSFYNNEISEKSEIFDDQFSVERPDGSNFTLKIRSTKLEDSAMYFCASSVQGRNTGELFFGEGSRLTVL.

The chain links TRBV4-2 to TRBJ2-1; D unclear. In germline, CDR1 is LGHNA, CDR2 YNFKEQ. The CDR3 is 13 residues long. Trimming took 3 bases from V and 7 from J, leaving 10 bases between them. The CDR3 DNA sequence: TGTGCCAGCAGCCACGGTGTGGGGAATGAGCAGTTCTTC. Protein: CASSHGVGNEQFF.

The chain carries TRBV5-1 and TRBJ2-3; 7 bases are shared with TRBD1. Per the germline V gene, CDR1 is SGHRS and CDR2 is YFSETQ. V shed 4 bases, J shed 4 bases, and the junction held 6 bases outside the gene matches. This CDR3 is built from 14 residues. The CDR3 nucleotides are TGCGCCAGCAGCCCAGGGACAGCCGCAGATACGCAGTATTTT. Translation gives CASSPGTAADTQYF.

V and J are TRBV30 and TRBJ2-2; D is unclear. The V gene's germline CDR1 is GTSNPN and CDR2 SVGIG (reference sequence). This CDR3 spans 13 amino acids. V dropped 1 base and J dropped 0 bases, with 3 bases sitting between them. CDR3 loop: CAWSAPNTGELFF. The CDR3, as DNA: TGTGCCTGGAGTGCTCCGAACACCGGGGAGCTGTTTTTT.

Points on this clone: Other nucleotide sequences from this sample produce the same CDR3. The CDR3 DNA reads as TGTGCCAGCTCACCCGGAGGGACAGCGAACACTGAAGCTTTCTTT. Protein sequence: CASSPGGTANTEAFF. The chain is built from TRBV18 and TRBJ1-1; TRBD1 agrees at 7 bases. Trimming cost V 3 bases and J 1 base; bases outside gene matches: 5. The CDR3 is made up of 15 amino acids. The V gene's germline CDR1 is KGHSH and CDR2 LQKENI.

This rearrangement joins TRBV18 to TRBJ1-2; TRBD1 might be the D (6 bases). The V end lost 6 bases, the J end lost 8 bases, and 13 bases lay between the germline ends. The CDR3 sequence is 12 residues long. Germline V gene lookup returns CDR1 KGHSH and CDR2 LQKENI. The CDR3 DNA follows: TGTGCCAGCTCGCCCGGACAGTTAGGCTACACCTTC. It codes for CASSPGQLGYTF.

The rearrangement joins TRBV5-4 to TRBJ2-1, with a weak D call TRBD2 (7 bases). Trimming cost V 4 bases and J 9 bases, with 23 bases left between them. The CDR3 consists of 16 residues. CDR1 is SGHNT, CDR2 YYREEE, per germline (reference sequence). The CDR3 is CASSRLGGEGRSEQFF. CDR3 in DNA: TGTGCCAGCAGCCGCTTAGGGGGGGAAGGCCGAAGTGAGCAGTTCTTC.

This clone was seen once. The J gene is TRBJ2-3, the V gene TRBV28; 8 bases are a match to TRBD2. The CDR3 runs to 16 residues. Per germline, CDR1 MDHEN and CDR2 SYDVKM. V was clipped by 5 bases and J by 3 bases; unmatched bases: 10. CDR3 bases: TGTGCCAGCAGTACCTCCCAGCGGGAGAGTACAGATACGCAGTATTTT. This encodes CASSTSQRESTDTQYF.

The chain uses TRBV7-9 and TRBJ2-2, with 10 bases fitting TRBD2. The junction had 3 bases not matched to a gene; V was cut back by 5 bases and J by 3 bases. This CDR3 is 15 amino acids long. Germline CDR1 and CDR2: SEHNR and FQNEAQ (reference sequence). The CDR3 DNA reads TGTGCCAGCAGCCCCGGACTAGCGGACACCGGGGAGCTGTTTTTT. This encodes CASSPGLADTGELFF.

The rearrangement uses TRBV30 and TRBJ1-1, with TRBD1 matching over 7 bases. The CDR3 covers 14 residues. Germline CDR1 reads GTSNPN; CDR2 reads SVGIG (reference sequence). Germline trimming cut 2 bases from V and 5 bases from J; bases unmatched to any gene: 8. CDR3: CAWSKEGARTEAFF. The DNA of the CDR3 is TGTGCCTGGAGTAAAGAGGGGGCCCGGACTGAAGCTTTCTTT.

This clone was seen many times. The chain links TRBV7-9 to TRBJ1-5; D is perhaps TRBD1 (6 bases). Germline V gene data show CDR1 as SEHNR and CDR2 as FQNEAQ (reference sequence). The germline V and J ends were trimmed by 5 bases and 8 bases, with 19 bases remaining between them. The CDR3 covers 15 residues. As DNA, the CDR3 is TGTGCCAGCAGCCAAGGGGGGGTGGCAGGGAAGCCCCAGCATTTT. Translation gives CASSQGGVAGKPQHF.

V gene TRBV19 combines with J gene TRBJ1-2; no definite D call. The CDR3 length is 11 residues. V was clipped by 7 bases and J by 4 bases, with 7 bases between them. Germline V gene data show CDR1 as LNHDA and CDR2 as SQIVND (reference sequence). The CDR3 loop is CASIEGYGYTF. CDR3 bases: TGTGCCAGTATTGAGGGCTATGGCTACACCTTC.

The rearrangement uses TRBV6-4 and TRBJ1-5; 10 positions match TRBD1. CDR1 is MRHNA, CDR2 SNTAGT, per germline. The V gene end was trimmed by 6 bases and the J gene end by 3 bases; junction bases not matched to a gene: 5. The CDR3 extends over 15 amino acids. The CDR3 loop is CASREGTGDNQPQHF. In DNA form, the CDR3 reads TGTGCCAGCAGGGAGGGGACAGGGGACAATCAGCCCCAGCATTTT.

The chain employs TRBV19 and TRBJ2-2; the match to TRBD1 covers 7 bases. The J segment lost 6 bases and the V segment lost 1 base, leaving 2 bases of the junction unmatched. This CDR3 has 14 amino acids. Germline V gives CDR1 LNHDA, CDR2 SQIVND (reference sequence). In DNA, the CDR3 is TGTGCCAGTAGTATAGGCCAGGGGGCCGGGGAGCTGTTTTTT. Residues: CASSIGQGAGELFF.

The J gene is TRBJ2-1, the V gene TRBV5-1; tentatively, D is TRBD2 (5 bases). Germline V gene sequence: CDR1 SGHRS, CDR2 YFSETQ. V was cut by 4 bases and J by 0 bases, with 17 bases left in between. The CDR3 loop spans 17 amino acids. CDR3 region: CASSPTLLGSSYNEQFF. The CDR3 nucleotides are TGCGCCAGCAGCCCCACCCTCTTGGGGAGCTCCTACAATGAGCAGTTCTTC. Drawing the rest from reference TRBV5-1 and TRBJ2-1, the complete variable domain is KAGVTQTPRYLIKTRGQQVTLSCSPISGHRSVSWYQQTPGQGLQFLFEYFSETQRNKGNFPGRFSGRQFSNSRSEMNVSTLELGDSALYLCASSPTLLGSSYNEQFFGPGTRLTVL.